The 32 T cell receptor beta chains presented below share a single source sample, sequenced in a study of vaccination and CD4 T cells after COVID-19 (dated by TCRdb to 2022 to 2024). The library was made by PCR. TCRdb shows the sequencer as Illumina iSeq 100. At the Johns Hopkins FTIC core, DNA from the cultured CD4+ T cells underwent TCR sequencing with the Oncomine TCR Beta short-read assay. Through fastp at Q25 and MiXCR, TCRdb rebuilt clones from the public reads, retaining in-frame beta chains. Each entry is one CDR3 protein sequence, shown with its most common DNA and genes. This sample comprises around 14,000 distinct CDR3 sequences, about 55% of them detected only once. The top ten clonotypes cover roughly 9% of the sample. Their recognized antigens are unknown. What the treatment or condition label conveys for this sample: roughly 10-day PBMC culture with coronavirus spike peptide pools or control peptides (ViraFEST assay).

The source material was CD4+ T cells from blood, cultured in vitro. All receptors come from a human donor who had recovered from COVID-19.

This clonotype was seen more than once but under ten times. The CDR3 sequence: CASSYTQAGARGYTF. For the CDR3, the DNA is TGTGCCAGCAGTTACACACAAGCAGGAGCTAGGGGCTACACCTTC. The chain joins TRBV6-5 to TRBJ1-2; D ambiguous. CDR1 and CDR2 (germline): MNHEY, SVGAGI. The CDR3 has 15 amino acids. V lost 2 bases and J 8 bases, leaving 18 bases between the germline ends.

Only a few counts were recorded for this clonotype. The genes are TRBV6-2 or TRBV6-3 and TRBJ1-1; 8 positions match TRBD1. Germline loops: CDR1 MNHEY, CDR2 SVGEGT. The CDR3 has 16 amino acids. Trimming cost V 2 bases and J 1 base; bases outside gene matches: 6. CDR3 in DNA: TGTGCCAGCAGTTACGGGAGACAGGGGAAGAACACTGAAGCTTTCTTT. Translating it yields CASSYGRQGKNTEAFF.

V is TRBV20-1 and J is TRBJ2-3; 9 bases fit TRBD2. Germline assignment: CDR1 DFQATT and CDR2 SNEGSKA (reference sequence). The CDR3 is made up of 15 amino acids. V lost 1 base to trimming and J lost 0 bases; unmatched junction nucleotides: 2. The CDR3 protein is CSARGLAGSTDTQYF. Written as DNA, the CDR3 is TGCAGTGCTAGAGGGCTAGCGGGGAGCACAGATACGCAGTATTTT.

The rearrangement uses TRBV15 and TRBJ1-2; a weak D match, TRBD1 (5 bases). The V end was cut by 3 bases, the J end by 11 bases, with 19 bases between. The germline CDR1 and CDR2 sequences are LNHNV and YYDKDF (reference sequence). This CDR3 comprises 14 residues. CDR3 bases: TGTGCCACCAGCAGTTCACAGGTCCGGTGGGGTTACACCTTC. The encoded protein is CATSSSQVRWGYTF.

This clonotype occurred a few times. V usage is TRBV10-3 and J usage is TRBJ2-1, with D hard to call. V lost 6 bases, J lost 6 bases, and 6 bases lay in between. Germline CDR1 ENHRY, CDR2 SYGVKD. CDR3 length: 11 residues. The CDR3 sequence is CAISQINEQFF. In DNA form, the CDR3 reads TGTGCCATCAGCCAAATCAATGAGCAGTTCTTC.

The chain uses TRBV19 and TRBJ2-3; D ambiguous. Germline lookup yields CDR1 LNHDA and CDR2 SQIVND (reference sequence). The CDR3 length is 13 residues. The V end was cut by 5 bases, the J end by 0 bases, with 6 bases between. The CDR3 reads CASSPGSTDTQYF. The CDR3 DNA is TGTGCCAGTAGTCCCGGCAGCACAGATACGCAGTATTTT.

The chain recombines TRBV28 with TRBJ1-2; D is possibly TRBD1 (6 bases). Germline V CDR1 and CDR2: MDHEN, SYDVKM. V lost 2 bases and J lost 0, with 16 bases in between. The CDR3 has 17 residues. CDR3 in DNA: TGTGCCAGCAGTTTACCCACGGCAGGGGCCCCTAACTATGGCTACACCTTC. It yields the protein CASSLPTAGAPNYGYTF.

The V gene is TRBV14, the J gene TRBJ2-4, with 9 bases aligning to TRBD1. The CDR3 runs to 14 residues. J was trimmed by 6 bases and V by 4 bases; bases with no gene match: 4. Germline values: CDR1 SGHDN, CDR2 FVKESK. The chain's CDR3 is CASSPTGGGNIQYF. Written as DNA, the CDR3 is TGTGCCAGCAGCCCGACAGGGGGTGGAAACATTCAGTACTTC.

The CDR3 protein is CASRLGGTGLSGEQYF. The CDR3 DNA is TGTGCCAGCAGGCTGGGTGGGACAGGCCTCTCGGGCGAGCAGTACTTC. V usage is TRBV27 and J usage is TRBJ2-7, with 8 bases aligning to TRBD1. The CDR3 runs 16 residues. Trimming at V came to 6 bases and at J to 6 bases, leaving 16 bases not matched to a gene. The germline gives CDR1 MNHEY, CDR2 SMNVEV (reference sequence).

The CDR3 sequence: CASSVRDSRYNEQFF. The CDR3 coding sequence is TGTGCCAGCAGCGTCCGGGACTCAAGGTACAATGAGCAGTTCTTC. The gene calls are TRBV11-2 and TRBJ2-1, with D maybe TRBD2 (6 bases). V was clipped by 5 bases and J by 4 bases, with 15 bases between them. Germline V gene lookup returns CDR1 SGHAT and CDR2 FQNNGV. The CDR3 has 15 residues.

The chain links TRBV4-1 to TRBJ2-2; a possible D gene is TRBD1 (6 bases). V was cut by 6 bases and J by 2 bases, with 16 bases left in between. Germline values: CDR1 MGHRA, CDR2 YSYEKL. The CDR3 covers 16 residues. CDR3 sequence: CASRLQGTLNTGELFF. The CDR3 DNA reads as TGCGCCAGCAGGCTCCAGGGGACCCTAAACACCGGGGAGCTGTTTTTT.

The rearrangement joins TRBV6-2 or TRBV6-3 to TRBJ1-2, with D tentatively TRBD1 (6 bases). Germline CDR1 is MNHEY and CDR2 is SVGEGT. This CDR3 spans 13 amino acids. Trimming removed 2 bases from V and 4 bases from J, with 8 bases in between. CDR3 sequence reads: CASSYGQIYGYTF. CDR3 coding DNA: TGTGCCAGCAGTTACGGACAGATCTATGGCTACACCTTC.

This clonotype has only a few counts. The gene calls are TRBV5-1 and TRBJ1-6; D perhaps matches TRBD1 (5 bases). The CDR3 length is 15 residues. Trimming removed 0 bases from V and 8 bases from J, with 12 bases in between. Germline-derived CDR1 and CDR2 are SGHRS and YFSETQ. The CDR3 spells CASSLVAQGYSPLHF. In DNA, the CDR3 is TGCGCCAGCAGCTTGGTAGCCCAGGGATATTCACCCCTCCACTTT. The entire variable domain, with the rest obtained from reference TRBV5-1 and TRBJ1-6, is as follows: KAGVTQTPRYLIKTRGQQVTLSCSPISGHRSVSWYQQTPGQGLQFLFEYFSETQRNKGNFPGRFSGRQFSNSRSEMNVSTLELGDSALYLCASSLVAQGYSPLHFGNGTRLTVT.

This chain uses TRBV19 with TRBJ1-5; D remains ambiguous. This CDR3 has 13 amino acids. The ends were cut back, 2 bases at V and 6 bases at J, with 8 bases in the middle. Germline CDR1 reads LNHDA; CDR2 reads SQIVND (reference sequence). The CDR3 sequence is CASSISGSQPQHF. The DNA for the CDR3 is TGTGCCAGTAGTATATCTGGGAGTCAGCCCCAGCATTTT.

The rearrangement joins TRBV19 to TRBJ1-2; D ambiguous. CDR3 length equals 15 residues. V shed 5 bases and J shed 4 bases, with 17 bases lying between them. CDR1 is LNHDA and CDR2 is SQIVND in the germline V gene (reference sequence). CDR3 nucleotides: TGTGCCAGTAGTGTCGACACCGGGCCCCTCTATGGCTACACCTTC. This gives the protein CASSVDTGPLYGYTF.

This clonotype was seen more than once but under ten times. Written as DNA, the CDR3 is TGTGCCAGCAGTTCCGACAGGGTAGGGACTGAAGCTTTCTTT. This encodes CASSSDRVGTEAFF. The chain links TRBV27 to TRBJ1-1; TRBD1 matches at 7 bases. Trimming removed 4 bases from V and 5 bases from J; junction bases left unmatched: 7. CDR3 length: 14 amino acids. Germline values: CDR1 MNHEY, CDR2 SMNVEV (reference sequence).

The chain has TRBV11-2 and TRBJ2-5, with D possibly TRBD2 on 7 matching bases. Germline-derived CDR1 and CDR2 are SGHAT and FQNNGV. V was cut by 6 bases and J by 3 bases, with 11 bases left in between. The length of the CDR3 is 13 residues. For the CDR3, the DNA is TGTGCCAGCAGGGGGGAGGGGGAAGAGACCCAGTACTTC. This codes for CASRGEGEETQYF.

The chain couples TRBV11-3 to TRBJ2-7, with 7 bases matching TRBD1. V gave up 3 bases and J gave up 2 bases; unmatched junction bases: 13. The CDR3 has 17 residues. The germline gives CDR1 SGHNT, CDR2 YENEEA. The CDR3 is CASSFRRTGPEAYEQYF. The CDR3 nucleotides read TGTGCCAGCAGCTTTAGACGGACAGGTCCAGAGGCCTACGAGCAGTACTTC.

The rearrangement uses TRBV20-1 and TRBJ1-1; 7 bases match TRBD1. CDR3 length: 14 amino acids. Germline CDR1 reads DFQATT; CDR2 reads SNEGSKA (reference sequence). V gave up 1 base and J gave up 2 bases; unmatched junction bases: 4. The CDR3 DNA sequence: TGCAGTGCTAGAGCAGGGACAGCAAACACTGAAGCTTTCTTT. It specifies CSARAGTANTEAFF.

The chain couples TRBV6-1 to TRBJ2-2; 9 bases line up with TRBD1. The J segment lost 7 bases and the V segment lost 8 bases, leaving 14 bases of the junction unmatched. Germline V gene lookup returns CDR1 MNHNS and CDR2 SASEGT. The CDR3 has 16 amino acids. This CDR3 reads CASSSGDREFVGELFF. As DNA, the CDR3 is TGTGCCAGCTCCAGTGGGGACAGGGAATTTGTCGGGGAGCTGTTTTTT.

The rearrangement links TRBV11-2 to TRBJ2-1, with D unclear. The germline V gene encodes CDR1 SGHAT and CDR2 FQNNGV. The V and J ends lost 2 bases and 3 bases respectively, with 17 bases between them. The CDR3 runs 17 residues. CDR3 region: CASSLFRALRLYNEQFF. For the CDR3, the DNA is TGTGCCAGCAGCTTATTTCGCGCGTTGCGACTCTACAATGAGCAGTTCTTC. Full variable domain (missing parts from reference TRBV11-2 and TRBJ2-1): EAGVAQSPRYKIIEKRQSVAFWCNPISGHATLYWYQQILGQGPKLLIQFQNNGVVDDSQLPKDRFSAERLKGVDSTLKIQPAKLEDSAVYLCASSLFRALRLYNEQFFGPGTRLTVL.

This chain links TRBV6-1 with TRBJ2-5; D call uncertain. CDR1 MNHNS and CDR2 SASEGT come from the germline V gene. CDR3 length: 13 amino acids. With 6 bases removed from V and 5 bases from J, the gap between germline ends came to 13 bases. The CDR3 spells CASRKSLRETQYF. Here the CDR3 DNA reads TGTGCCAGCAGGAAGTCCCTCAGGGAGACCCAGTACTTC.

The chain joins TRBV6-1 to TRBJ1-5; 8 bases align to TRBD1. The germline V gene has CDR1 MNHNS and CDR2 SASEGT. This CDR3 has 12 residues. V trimming: 6 bases; J trimming: 5 bases; junction bases outside the gene matches: 0. CDR3: CASRDRDQPQHF. CDR3 sequence (DNA): TGTGCCAGCAGGGACAGGGATCAGCCCCAGCATTTT.

This clonotype was detected a few times. The chain recombines TRBV28 with TRBJ1-5, with D possibly TRBD1 on 6 matching bases. The V end was cut by 2 bases, the J end by 1 base, with 15 bases between. The CDR3 contains 17 residues. Per germline, CDR1 MDHEN and CDR2 SYDVKM. The CDR3 DNA is TGTGCCAGCAGTTTACCCCTTGGGGGCCTAAGCAATCAGCCCCAGCATTTT. Amino acid sequence: CASSLPLGGLSNQPQHF.

The chain employs TRBV7-9 and TRBJ1-1, with 7 positions matching TRBD1. The CDR3 is made up of 12 amino acids. CDR1 is SEHNR, CDR2 FQNEAQ, per germline (reference sequence). After removal of 6 bases from V and 11 bases from J, the junction contained 9 bases not matched to a gene. The CDR3 sequence: CASSPRGDWAFF. The CDR3 DNA is TGTGCCAGCAGTCCCAGGGGGGATTGGGCTTTCTTT.

The chain carries TRBV19 and TRBJ1-1; D might be TRBD1 (6 bases). This CDR3 is 14 amino acids long. Germline CDR1 is LNHDA and CDR2 is SQIVND (reference sequence). Trimming cost V 3 bases and J 10 bases, with 18 bases left between them. Written as DNA, the CDR3 is TGTGCCAGTAGTATCCCGGGACCTCCCAGGGGAGCTTTCTTT. This translates into CASSIPGPPRGAFF.

The J gene is TRBJ1-2, the V gene TRBV6-2 or TRBV6-3, with 8 bases that match TRBD1. Germline-derived CDR1 and CDR2 are MNHEY and SVGEGT. Germline trimming cut 2 bases from V and 7 bases from J; bases unmatched to any gene: 9. This CDR3 is built from 15 residues. CDR3 DNA: TGTGCCAGCAGTTACGGACAGGGCTCCCTATCTGGCTACACCTTC. Residues: CASSYGQGSLSGYTF.

The chain employs TRBV24-1 and TRBJ2-1; 7 positions agree with TRBD1. Looked up from germline, CDR1 is KGHDR and CDR2 is SFDVKD. The CDR3 extends over 15 amino acids. With V trimmed by 4 bases and J by 7 bases, 9 bases remained unmatched. CDR3 DNA: TGTGCCACCAGTGACGAGACAGGGTGGTATAATGAGCAGTTCTTC. Amino acid sequence: CATSDETGWYNEQFF.

V is TRBV6-5 and J is TRBJ1-1; D call uncertain. The CDR3 runs to 13 residues. Germline V gene lookup returns CDR1 MNHEY and CDR2 SVGAGI. The V end lost 2 bases, the J end lost 7 bases, and 11 bases lay between the germline ends. The CDR3 loop is CASSYRSGFEAFF. The CDR3, as DNA: TGTGCCAGCAGTTACAGGTCCGGGTTTGAAGCTTTCTTT.

The chain joins TRBV28 to TRBJ1-1; 7 nucleotides line up with TRBD1. Germline V gene sequence: CDR1 MDHEN, CDR2 SYDVKM. V lost 4 bases, J lost 0 bases, and 2 bases stayed unmatched. The CDR3 has 14 amino acids. CDR3 protein: CASSSTGLNTEAFF. DNA of the CDR3: TGTGCCAGCAGTTCGACAGGGTTGAACACTGAAGCTTTCTTT.

DNA of the CDR3: TGTGCCAGCAGCCCGCCGGTAGGGGGTATTTACAATGAGCAGTTCTTC. This gives the protein CASSPPVGGIYNEQFF. The chain employs TRBV7-9 and TRBJ2-1; a possible D gene is TRBD1 (6 bases). Trimming removed 5 bases from V and 4 bases from J, with 18 bases in between. CDR1 and CDR2 (germline): SEHNR, FQNEAQ (reference sequence). The CDR3 covers 16 residues.

This clonotype has more than one count but fewer than ten. The chain couples TRBV2 to TRBJ1-5; the D is unclear. This CDR3 is 13 amino acids long. Trimming stripped 8 bases from V and 7 bases from J, with 15 bases between. From germline, CDR1 is SNHLY and CDR2 FYNNEI. For the CDR3, the DNA is TGTGCCAGCGGCCAAGAGCGCGGCCAGCCCCAGCATTTT. This translates into CASGQERGQPQHF.